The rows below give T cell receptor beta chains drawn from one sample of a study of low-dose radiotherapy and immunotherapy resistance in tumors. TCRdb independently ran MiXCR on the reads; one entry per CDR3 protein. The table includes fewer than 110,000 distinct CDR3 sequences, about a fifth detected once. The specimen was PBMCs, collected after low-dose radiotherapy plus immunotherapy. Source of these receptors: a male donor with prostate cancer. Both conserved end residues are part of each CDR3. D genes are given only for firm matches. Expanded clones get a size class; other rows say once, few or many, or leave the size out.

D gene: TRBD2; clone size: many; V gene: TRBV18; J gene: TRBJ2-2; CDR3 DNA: TGTGCCAGCTCACCATCCACTAGCGGGGGCACCGGGGAGCTGTTTTTT; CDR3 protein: CASSPSTSGGTGELFF
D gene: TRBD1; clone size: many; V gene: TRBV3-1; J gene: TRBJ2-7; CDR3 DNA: TGTGCCAGCAGCCGAAAAAAACCGGGACAGGGGTACGAGCAGTACTTC; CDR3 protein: CASSRKKPGQGYEQYF
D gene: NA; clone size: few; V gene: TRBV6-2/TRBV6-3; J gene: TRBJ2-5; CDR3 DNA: TGTGCCAGCAGTGACGCTCTGGCAGGACTCATCCAAGAGACCCAGTACTTC; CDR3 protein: CASSDALAGLIQETQYF
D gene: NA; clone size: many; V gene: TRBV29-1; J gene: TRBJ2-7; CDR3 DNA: TGCAGCGTGTCTCGCGGGGCCGACTACGAGCAGTACTTC; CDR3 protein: CSVSRGADYEQYF
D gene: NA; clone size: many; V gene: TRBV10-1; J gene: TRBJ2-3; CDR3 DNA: TGCGCCAGCAATCTGACTAGTCGGGGCACAGATACGCAGTATTTT; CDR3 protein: CASNLTSRGTDTQYF
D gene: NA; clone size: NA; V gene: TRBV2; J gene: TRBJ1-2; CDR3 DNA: TGTGCCAGCTCGAGGGAGGGAGGCTATGGCTACACCTTC; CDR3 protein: CASSREGGYGYTF
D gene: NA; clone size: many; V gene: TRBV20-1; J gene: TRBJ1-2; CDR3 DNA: TGCAGTGCCCCCGTTGCAGTTACAGGGAGCGACTATGGCTACACCTTC; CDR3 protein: CSAPVAVTGSDYGYTF
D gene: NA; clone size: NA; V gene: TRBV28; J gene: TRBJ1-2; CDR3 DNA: TGTGCCAGCAGACCTAGGGGGGGCGGTAATTATGGCTACACCTTC; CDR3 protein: CASRPRGGGNYGYTF
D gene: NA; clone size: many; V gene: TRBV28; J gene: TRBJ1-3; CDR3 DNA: TGTGCCAGCAGTTTATGGGAAGGGTATAGTGGAAACACCATATATTTT; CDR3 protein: CASSLWEGYSGNTIYF
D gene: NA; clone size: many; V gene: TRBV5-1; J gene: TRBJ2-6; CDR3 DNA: TGCGCCAGCAGCTCCTCAGGGCCCGGGGCCAACGTCCTGACTTTC; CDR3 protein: CASSSSGPGANVLTF
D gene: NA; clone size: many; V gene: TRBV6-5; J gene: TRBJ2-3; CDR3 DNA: TGTGCCAGCAGTTACTCGCGGGACCTCACAGATACGCAGTATTTT; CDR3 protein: CASSYSRDLTDTQYF
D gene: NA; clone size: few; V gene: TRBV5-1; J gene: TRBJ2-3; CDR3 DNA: TGCGCCCGACCAGGAAAAAGCACAGATACGCAGTATTTT; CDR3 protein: CARPGKSTDTQYF
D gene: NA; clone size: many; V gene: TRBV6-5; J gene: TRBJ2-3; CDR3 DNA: TGTGCCAGCAGGAGTACTAGCACAGATACGCAGTATTTT; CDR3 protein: CASRSTSTDTQYF
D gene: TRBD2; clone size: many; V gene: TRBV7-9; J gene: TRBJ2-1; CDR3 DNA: TGTGCCAGCAGCGATGGGACTAGCGACAATGAGCAGTTCTTC; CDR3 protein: CASSDGTSDNEQFF
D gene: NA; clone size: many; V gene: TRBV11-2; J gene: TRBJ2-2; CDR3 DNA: TGTGCCAGCAGCGCTTCTTTGAACACCGGGGAGCTGTTTTTT; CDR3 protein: CASSASLNTGELFF
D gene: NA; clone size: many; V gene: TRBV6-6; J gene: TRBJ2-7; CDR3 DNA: TGTGCCAGCAGTTACCGATTCTACGAGCAGTACTTC; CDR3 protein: CASSYRFYEQYF
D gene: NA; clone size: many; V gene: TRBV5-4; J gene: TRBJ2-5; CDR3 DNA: TGTGCCAGCAGCTTGAAAGGACTAACCCAAGAGACCCAGTACTTC; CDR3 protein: CASSLKGLTQETQYF
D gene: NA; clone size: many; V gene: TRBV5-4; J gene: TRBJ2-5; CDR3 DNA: TGTGCCAGCAGCTTGGAAGGGGGAGAGACCCAGTACTTC; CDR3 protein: CASSLEGGETQYF
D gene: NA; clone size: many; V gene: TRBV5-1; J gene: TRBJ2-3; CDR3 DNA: TGCGCCAGCGGGGGAGATACAGATACGCAGTATTTT; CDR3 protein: CASGGDTDTQYF
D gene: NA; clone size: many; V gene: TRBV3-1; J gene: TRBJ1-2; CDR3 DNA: TGTGCCAGCAGCCAAGCCGGGGCAGGCTATGGCTACACCTTC; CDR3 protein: CASSQAGAGYGYTF
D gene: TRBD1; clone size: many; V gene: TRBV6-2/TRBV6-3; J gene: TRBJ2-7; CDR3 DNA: TGTGCCAGCAGTGGGGACAGGGAGTACGAGCAGTACTTC; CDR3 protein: CASSGDREYEQYF
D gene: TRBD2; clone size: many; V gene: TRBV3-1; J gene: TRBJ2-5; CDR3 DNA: TGTGCCAGCACTACCTCCCGCGGGGGGGGTAGGGAGACCCAGTACTTC; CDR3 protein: CASTTSRGGGRETQYF
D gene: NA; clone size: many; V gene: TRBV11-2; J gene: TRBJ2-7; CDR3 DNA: TGTGCCAGCAGCTTGGGGTCCGACGAGCAGTACTTC; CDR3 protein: CASSLGSDEQYF
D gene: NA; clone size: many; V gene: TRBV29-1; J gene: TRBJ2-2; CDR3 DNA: TGCAGCGCTCGGGGATCCGGGGAGCTGTTTTTT; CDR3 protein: CSARGSGELFF
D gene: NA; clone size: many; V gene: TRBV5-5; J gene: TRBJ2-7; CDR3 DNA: TGTGCCAGCAGCTCCTGGACAGCCCACGAGCAGTACTTC; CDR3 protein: CASSSWTAHEQYF
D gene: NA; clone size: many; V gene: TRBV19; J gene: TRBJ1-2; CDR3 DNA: TGTGCCAGTAGTATTGAGGTGGACTATGGCTACACCTTC; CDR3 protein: CASSIEVDYGYTF
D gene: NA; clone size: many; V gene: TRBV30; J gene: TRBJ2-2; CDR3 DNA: TGTGCCTGGAGCGGACTGAGTGGTACCGGGGAGCTGTTTTTT; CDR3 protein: CAWSGLSGTGELFF
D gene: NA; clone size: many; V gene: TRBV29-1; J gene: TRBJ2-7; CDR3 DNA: TGCAGCGTTTTATGGGGCAGCGCCTACGAGCAGTACTTC; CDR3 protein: CSVLWGSAYEQYF
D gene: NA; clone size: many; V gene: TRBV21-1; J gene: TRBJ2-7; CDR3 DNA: TGTGCCAGCAGCAAAGATCCGGACAGGCCGGACACCTACGAGCAGTACTTC; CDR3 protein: CASSKDPDRPDTYEQYF
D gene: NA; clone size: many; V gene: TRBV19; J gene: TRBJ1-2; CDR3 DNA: TGTGCCAGTAGTATTCTATCTTCCGGGACACCCTATGGCTACACCTTC; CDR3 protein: CASSILSSGTPYGYTF
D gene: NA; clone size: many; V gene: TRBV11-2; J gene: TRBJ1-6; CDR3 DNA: TGTGCCAGCAGCTCCCCGGGAGGCAATTCACCCCTCCACTTT; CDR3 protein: CASSSPGGNSPLHF
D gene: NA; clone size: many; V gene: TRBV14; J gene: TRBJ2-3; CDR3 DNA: TGTGCCAGCAGCCTAGCAGAGGCAGATACGCAGTATTTT; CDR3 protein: CASSLAEADTQYF
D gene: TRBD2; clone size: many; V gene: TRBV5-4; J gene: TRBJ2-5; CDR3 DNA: TGTGCCAGCAGCGGAGGACTAGCGGGTGAGACCCAGTACTTC; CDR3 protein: CASSGGLAGETQYF
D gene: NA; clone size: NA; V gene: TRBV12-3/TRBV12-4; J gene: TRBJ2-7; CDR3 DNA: TGTGCCAGCAGGCCAGACTCCTACGAGCAGTACTTC; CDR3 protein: CASRPDSYEQYF
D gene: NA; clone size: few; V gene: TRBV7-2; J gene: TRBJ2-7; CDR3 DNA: TGTGCCAGCGCGGGGAGCCCCTACGAGCAGTACTTC; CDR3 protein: CASAGSPYEQYF
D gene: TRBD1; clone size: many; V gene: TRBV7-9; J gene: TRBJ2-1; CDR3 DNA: TGTGCCAGCAGCTTAGGGGACAGGGATTACAATGAGCAGTTCTTC; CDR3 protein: CASSLGDRDYNEQFF
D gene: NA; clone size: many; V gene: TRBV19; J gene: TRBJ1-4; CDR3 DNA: TGTGCCAGTAGTCTACAGCCCGCAACTAATGAAAAACTGTTTTTT; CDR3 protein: CASSLQPATNEKLFF
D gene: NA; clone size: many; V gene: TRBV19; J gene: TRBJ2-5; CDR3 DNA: TGTGCCAGTACTCAGGGTGACGGGGAGACCCAGTACTTC; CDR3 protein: CASTQGDGETQYF
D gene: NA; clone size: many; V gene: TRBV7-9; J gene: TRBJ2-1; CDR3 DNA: TGTGCCAGCAGCTCCTACAGGGTGGATACCAATGAGCAGTTCTTC; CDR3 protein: CASSSYRVDTNEQFF
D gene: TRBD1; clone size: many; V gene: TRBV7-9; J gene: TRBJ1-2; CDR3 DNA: TGTGCCAGCAGCTTACTTGGACAGGGGGCTTCTGGCTACACCTTC; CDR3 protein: CASSLLGQGASGYTF
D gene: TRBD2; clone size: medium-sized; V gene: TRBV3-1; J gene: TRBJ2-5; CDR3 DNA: TGTGCCAGCAGCCCATCCCGGACGCTAGCGGGGGCGGAGACCCAGTACTTC; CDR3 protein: CASSPSRTLAGAETQYF
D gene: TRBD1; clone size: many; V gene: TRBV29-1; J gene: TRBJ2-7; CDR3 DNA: TGCAGCGACTGGCCCCCCCCGGGACAGGGTCCCTACGAGCAGTACTTC; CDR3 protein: CSDWPPPGQGPYEQYF
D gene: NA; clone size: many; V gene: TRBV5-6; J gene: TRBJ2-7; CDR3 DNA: TGTGCCAGCAGCCCGGGCGGGCTAGCCGCCTACGAGCAGTACTTC; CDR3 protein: CASSPGGLAAYEQYF
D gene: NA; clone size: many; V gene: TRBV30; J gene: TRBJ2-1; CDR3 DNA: TGTGCCTGGGATGGAGGGGGGAATGAGCAGTTCTTC; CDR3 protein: CAWDGGGNEQFF
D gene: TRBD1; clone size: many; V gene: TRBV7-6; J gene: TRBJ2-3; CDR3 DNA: TGTGCCAGCAGCTACCGGGACAGGGGAACAGATACGCAGTATTTT; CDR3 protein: CASSYRDRGTDTQYF